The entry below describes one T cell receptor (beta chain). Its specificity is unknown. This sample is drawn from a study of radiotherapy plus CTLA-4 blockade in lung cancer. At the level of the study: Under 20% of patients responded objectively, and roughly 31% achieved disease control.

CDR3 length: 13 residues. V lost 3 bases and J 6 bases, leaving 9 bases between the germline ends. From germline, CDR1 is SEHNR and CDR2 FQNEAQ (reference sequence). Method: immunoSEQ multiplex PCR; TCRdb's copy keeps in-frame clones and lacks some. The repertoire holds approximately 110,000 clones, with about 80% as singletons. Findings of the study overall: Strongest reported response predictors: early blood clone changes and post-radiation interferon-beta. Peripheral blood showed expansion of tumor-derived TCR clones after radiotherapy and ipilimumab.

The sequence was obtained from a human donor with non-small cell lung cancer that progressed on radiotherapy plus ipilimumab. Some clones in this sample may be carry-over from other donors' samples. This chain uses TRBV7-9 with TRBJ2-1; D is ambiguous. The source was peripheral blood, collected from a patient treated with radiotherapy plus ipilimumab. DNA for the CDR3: TGTGCCAGCAGCTTCAAATCGGGCAATGAGCAGTTCTTC. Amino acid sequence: CASSFKSGNEQFF.